This TCR beta chain was captured in a study of early T cells in non-severe SARS-CoV-2 infection. In the study overall: The sequenced material was bulk RNA from unsorted whole blood, and its chains were unpaired. Findings and limits, study-wide: Lookups in VDJdb leaned toward anti-spike CD8 responses and missed private and CD4 specificities.

This CDR3 spans 12 amino acids. Germline CDR1 and CDR2: DFQATT and SNEGSKA (reference sequence). V gave up 4 bases and J gave up 11 bases, with 17 bases separating them. Each cDNA molecule carried a unique molecular identifier. TCRdb re-called the 5' RACE reads with MiXCR, one entry per CDR3 protein. Among approximately 79,000 distinct CDR3 sequences, about 12% were seen once, and the ten largest hold 4.5% to 7%. Only a few counts were recorded for this clonotype. Its antigen is unidentified. What was sequenced was whole blood. The chain carries TRBV20-1 and TRBJ1-1; possibly TRBD1 for D (5 bases). This TCR derives from an adult who was a healthcare worker with PCR-confirmed SARS-CoV-2 infection or an uninfected control (not recorded which). CDR3 loop: CSATGLHKVAFF. Here the CDR3 DNA reads TGCAGTGCTACGGGGCTACACAAAGTCGCTTTCTTT.